Shown below are 18 T cell receptor beta chains from a single sample sequenced in a study of blood T cell repertoires in COVID-19. Data came from immunoSEQ multiplex PCR; TCRdb stores just in-frame clones and leaves some out. The sample has approximately 320,000 clones; roughly 90% are singletons. Material: PBMCs or T cells enriched from blood (not recorded which). Source of these receptors: a man between 60 and 75 years old who had recovered from COVID-19.

The chain carries TRBV19 and TRBJ1-5; D perhaps matches TRBD1 (5 bases). V was shortened by 8 bases and J by 0 bases, with 14 bases between the two germline ends. CDR1 is LNHDA, CDR2 SQIVND, per germline (reference sequence). The CDR3 is made up of 15 amino acids. The CDR3 DNA sequence: TGTGCCAGTGAAAAATACAGGAGTAGCAATCAGCCCCAGCATTTT. Its translation is CASEKYRSSNQPQHF.

The J gene is TRBJ1-1, the V gene TRBV6-5, with D maybe TRBD1 (6 bases). V was cut by 6 bases and J by 3 bases, with 14 bases left in between. The germline CDR1 and CDR2 sequences are MNHEY and SVGAGI. This CDR3 contains 14 residues. The DNA for the CDR3 is TGTGCCAGCAGGCCTTATCGACAGGACACTGAAGCTTTCTTT. Translating gives CASRPYRQDTEAFF.

The rearrangement links TRBV9 to TRBJ2-7; TRBD2 matches 8 bases. The CDR3 spans 16 residues. Germline CDR1 is SGDLS and CDR2 is YYNGEE. The V and J ends lost 5 bases and 3 bases, in that order; junction bases with no gene match: 13. CDR3 DNA: TGTGCCAGCAGAGAAACTAGCGGAGGGCCCGACTACGAGCAGTACTTC. Translation gives CASRETSGGPDYEQYF.

This clone was seen only once. This chain connects TRBV18 to TRBJ1-1; no clear D gene. Germline V gene sequence: CDR1 KGHSH, CDR2 LQKENI. Trimming stripped 5 bases from V and 0 bases from J, with 10 bases between. This CDR3 has 14 residues. CDR3 loop: CASSVGGVNTEAFF. The CDR3 DNA is TGTGCCAGCTCAGTTGGCGGGGTGAACACTGAAGCTTTCTTT.

The V and J genes are TRBV4-2 and TRBJ1-6; perhaps TRBD1 as D (6 bases). The CDR3 totals 17 residues. Trimming pared 1 base from V and 4 bases from J, leaving 14 bases between. Germline V gene sequence: CDR1 LGHNA, CDR2 YNFKEQ. CDR3 DNA sequence: TGTGCCAGCAGCCAAGCCGGGACAAGGGGGTATAATTCACCCCTCCACTTT. Protein: CASSQAGTRGYNSPLHF.

The rearrangement uses TRBV9 and TRBJ2-1; TRBD1 aligns across 10 bases. Losses at the gene ends were 3 bases for V and 8 bases for J; bases not matched to a gene: 11. Germline V gene data show CDR1 as SGDLS and CDR2 as YYNGEE. This CDR3 contains 16 residues. CDR3 protein: CASSDNSGTGVYEQFF. DNA for the CDR3: TGTGCCAGCAGCGACAACTCCGGGACAGGGGTTTATGAGCAGTTCTTC.

Remarks on this clone: Its ends do not fully match the called genes, so a read error is possible. V usage is TRBV3-1 (or the pseudogene TRBV3-2) and J usage is TRBJ1-2; no clear D gene. This CDR3 comprises 12 residues. From germline, CDR1 is LGHDT and CDR2 YNNKEL (reference sequence). CDR3 in amino acids: CASSQGSGPPGF. CDR3 nucleotide sequence: TGTGCCAGCAGCCAAGGGAGCGGGCCCCCGGGGTTC.

The chain is built from TRBV4-1 and TRBJ1-6; no firm D call. Germline V gene data show CDR1 as MGHRA and CDR2 as YSYEKL. The V and J ends lost 0 bases and 9 bases respectively, with 15 bases between them. This CDR3 is built from 16 residues. The DNA of the CDR3 is TGCGCCAGCAGCCAAGATTATCTCCGCGGGAGTTCACCCCTCCACTTT. As protein: CASSQDYLRGSSPLHF.

The J gene is TRBJ2-7, the V gene TRBV2, with TRBD2 as a possible D gene (5 bases). Germline-derived CDR1 and CDR2 are SNHLY and FYNNEI. The ends were cut back, 4 bases at V and 6 bases at J, with 13 bases in the middle. This CDR3 has 13 amino acids. The CDR3 coding sequence is TGTGCCAGCAGTGTATTGAGGGAATCCGAGCAGTACTTC. Its translation is CASSVLRESEQYF.

V usage is TRBV30 and J usage is TRBJ1-2, with 8 bases lining up with TRBD1. V gave up 0 bases and J gave up 0 bases; unmatched junction bases: 12. CDR1 is GTSNPN and CDR2 is SVGIG in the germline V gene (reference sequence). This CDR3 has 18 residues. In nucleotides, the CDR3 is TGTGCCTGGAGTGTGAGGGGCAGGGGGCGCCGAACTAACTATGGCTACACCTTC. It encodes CAWSVRGRGRRTNYGYTF. Combining the CDR3 with reference TRBV30 and TRBJ1-2 gives the whole variable domain SQTIHQWPATLVQPVGSPLSLECTVEGTSNPNLYWYRQAAGRGLQLLFYSVGIGQISSEVPQNLSASRPQDRQFILSSKKLLLSDSGFYLCAWSVRGRGRRTNYGYTFGSGTRLTVV.

This clone was seen more than once but under ten times. The rearrangement uses TRBV7-9 and TRBJ2-7, with D possibly matching TRBD2 (5 bases). The CDR3 totals 15 residues. V lost 3 bases, J lost 2 bases, and 14 bases lay in between. CDR1 is SEHNR and CDR2 is FQNEAQ in the germline V gene (reference sequence). CDR3 nucleotides: TGTGCCAGCAGCTTTGGACTCGGGCTTGCCTACGAGCAGTACTTC. Amino acid sequence: CASSFGLGLAYEQYF.

The chain joins TRBV15 to TRBJ2-1, with D unresolved. Looked up from germline, CDR1 is LNHNV and CDR2 is YYDKDF (reference sequence). The V end was cut by 4 bases, the J end by 2 bases, with 15 bases between. The CDR3 sequence is 16 residues long. For the CDR3, the DNA is TGTGCCACCAGCACCGCCAGGTCACCCCCCTACAATGAGCAGTTCTTC. Translating it yields CATSTARSPPYNEQFF. Together with reference TRBV15 and TRBJ2-1, the CDR3 gives the full variable domain: DAMVIQNPRYQVTQFGKPVTLSCSQTLNHNVMYWYQQKSSQAPKLLFHYYDKDFNNEADTPDNFQSRRPNTSFCFLDIRSPGLGDTAMYLCATSTARSPPYNEQFFGPGTRLTVL.

J is TRBJ2-2 and V is TRBV29-1; D is uncertain. Germline CDR1 SQVTM, CDR2 ANQGSEA. Trimming took 3 bases from V and 0 from J, leaving 8 bases between them. The CDR3 has 14 residues. This CDR3 is CSVERHSNTGELFF. CDR3 sequence (DNA): TGCAGCGTTGAGCGACACTCGAACACCGGGGAGCTGTTTTTT.

This clone was seen a handful of times. V gene TRBV7-3 combines with J gene TRBJ2-2, with D possibly matching TRBD2 (6 bases). The CDR3 totals 15 residues. CDR1 and CDR2 (germline): SGHTA, FQGTGA. V shed 6 bases and J shed 4 bases, with 15 bases lying between them. The CDR3 loop is CASSSGLLGTGELFF. CDR3 in DNA: TGTGCCAGCAGTAGCGGCCTACTCGGCACCGGGGAGCTGTTTTTT.

This clone appeared a single time. The genes are TRBV7-8 and TRBJ2-2; TRBD2 matches at 13 bases. Germline CDR1 reads SGHVS; CDR2 reads FQNEAQ. The CDR3 spans 18 residues. Germline trimming cut 0 bases from V and 5 bases from J; bases unmatched to any gene: 6. This CDR3 reads CASSLAVLAGGRTGELFF. CDR3 coding DNA: TGTGCCAGCAGCTTAGCGGTACTAGCGGGGGGGCGAACCGGGGAGCTGTTTTTT.

V is TRBV12-3 or TRBV12-4 and J is TRBJ2-2; a weak D match, TRBD2 (6 bases). The CDR3 length is 13 residues. Trimming removed 2 bases from V and 7 bases from J, with 8 bases in between. CDR3 DNA: TGTGCCAGCAGTTTATCCGGGGGCGGGGAGCTGTTTTTT. It specifies CASSLSGGGELFF.

The chain recombines TRBV2 with TRBJ2-1, with 10 positions matching TRBD1. The CDR3 has 14 residues. J was trimmed by 9 bases and V by 11 bases; bases with no gene match: 13. Germline V CDR1 and CDR2: SNHLY, FYNNEI. The CDR3, as DNA: TGTGCCGGACACCGGGACAGGGGCCAGGGTGAGCAGTTCTTC. Residues: CAGHRDRGQGEQFF.

V usage is TRBV25-1 and J usage is TRBJ2-3; D not resolved. Deletions cut 8 bases from V and 4 bases from J, with 4 bases between. The CDR3 is 10 amino acids. CDR1 and CDR2 from the germline V gene are MGHDK and SYGVNS. This chain's CDR3 is CASGADTQYF. In DNA, the CDR3 is TGTGCCAGCGGAGCAGATACGCAGTATTTT.